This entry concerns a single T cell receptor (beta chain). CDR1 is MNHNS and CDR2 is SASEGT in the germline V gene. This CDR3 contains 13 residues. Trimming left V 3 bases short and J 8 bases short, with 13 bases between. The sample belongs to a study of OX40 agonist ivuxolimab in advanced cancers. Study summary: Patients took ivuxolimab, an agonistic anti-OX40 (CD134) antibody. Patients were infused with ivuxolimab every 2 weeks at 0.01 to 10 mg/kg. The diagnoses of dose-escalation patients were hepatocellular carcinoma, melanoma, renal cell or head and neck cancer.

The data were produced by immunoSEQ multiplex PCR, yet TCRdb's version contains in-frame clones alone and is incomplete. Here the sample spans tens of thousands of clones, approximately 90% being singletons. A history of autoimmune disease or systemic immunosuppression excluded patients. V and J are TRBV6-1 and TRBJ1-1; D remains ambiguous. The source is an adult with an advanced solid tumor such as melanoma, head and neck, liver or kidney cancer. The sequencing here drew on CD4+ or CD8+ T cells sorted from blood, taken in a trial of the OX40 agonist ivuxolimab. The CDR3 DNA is TGTGCCAGCAGTGAGTTAGATCTAGAGGAAGCTTTCTTT. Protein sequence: CASSELDLEEAFF.